The clone carrying this T cell receptor (beta chain) has a handful of counts. The antigen is unknown. This sample was taken from a study of somatic mutations in cytotoxic T cells in rheumatoid arthritis. Looking at the study overall: Flow sorting at nearly 100% purity was applied to some V beta antibody-stained T-cell populations, which included V beta1+ cells sequenced for TCRB. Broader study findings: Nobody had found out which antigens the expanded CD8+ clones targeted. Healthy controls showed no age-related rise in CD8+ clonality, whereas rheumatoid arthritis patients did.

V was pared by 0 bases and J by 8 bases, with 8 bases between. Germline CDR1 reads MNHEY; CDR2 reads SMNVEV (reference sequence). The CDR3 contains 13 residues. Sequenced by immunoSEQ multiplex PCR; TCRdb stores in-frame clones only, minus some. Among approximately 18,000 clones, roughly nine tenths were seen once, and the ten largest hold more than 14%. The source of this sequence is a man aged 40-50 years in good health. The sample comprised CD8+ T cells sorted from blood. The chain combines TRBV27 with TRBJ2-1; D gene unclear. CDR3 in amino acids: CASSLSSGDEQFF. CDR3 in DNA: TGTGCCAGCAGTTTATCATCCGGTGATGAGCAGTTCTTC.